Below are 22 T cell receptor beta chains sequenced from a single sample in a study of metastatic and nonmetastatic thyroid tumors. Every patient underwent thyroid surgery untreated. TCRdb reanalyzed the PCR reads with MiXCR. The table lists approximately 14,000 clones, under 35% of them singletons, with approximately 3.8% in the top ten. The sequenced material came from blood. All receptors come from a female donor with papillary thyroid cancer or a benign thyroid nodule (not recorded which). Some clones in this sample may be carry-over from other donors' samples.

J is TRBJ1-1 and V is TRBV6-6, with D unresolved. V was pared by 0 bases and J by 0 bases, with 8 bases between. CDR3 size: 15 residues. The V gene's germline CDR1 is MNHNY and CDR2 SVGAGI (reference sequence). The CDR3 here is CASSYSHLVNTEAFF. CDR3 in DNA: TGTGCCAGCAGTTACTCGCATCTCGTGAACACTGAAGCTTTCTTT.

The rearrangement joins TRBV20-1 to TRBJ2-3, with a tentative D call TRBD1 (6 bases). The CDR3 loop spans 13 amino acids. Germline V gene lookup returns CDR1 DFQATT and CDR2 SNEGSKA (reference sequence). Trimming removed 5 bases from V and 6 bases from J, with 15 bases in between. The CDR3 spells CSAARGSGDTQYF. The CDR3 DNA is TGCAGTGCTGCCAGGGGTTCAGGGGATACGCAGTATTTT.

As for this clone: The conserved phenylalanine or tryptophan is not found at the CDR3 terminus, so this likely reflects a read error. CDR3 sequence reads: CASRVGASGRAFKDTQYL. CDR3 DNA: TGTGCCAGCAGAGTTGGGGCTAGCGGGAGGGCTTTCAAAGATACGCAGTATTTG. This rearrangement joins TRBV2 to TRBJ2-3; 12 nucleotides line up with TRBD2. V gave up 6 bases and J gave up 5 bases; unmatched junction bases: 15. Germline-derived CDR1 and CDR2 are SNHLY and FYNNEI. This CDR3 is built from 18 residues.

The table lists this clone with a few counts. The V and J genes are TRBV6-1 and TRBJ1-2; TRBD1 matches at 8 bases. V gave up 7 bases and J gave up 9 bases; unmatched junction bases: 13. The CDR3 runs to 14 residues. Germline-derived CDR1 and CDR2 are MNHNS and SASEGT. DNA for the CDR3: TGTGCCAGCATAGGAATGGGACAGGATAGGAGCTACACCTTC. Its translation: CASIGMGQDRSYTF.

V is TRBV20-1 and J is TRBJ1-6; 10 nucleotides match TRBD1. V was clipped by 3 bases and J by 7 bases; unmatched bases: 0. The germline gives CDR1 DFQATT, CDR2 SNEGSKA (reference sequence). The CDR3 loop spans 13 amino acids. The CDR3 DNA follows: TGCAGTGCTAGGGACAGGGGGAATTCACCCCTCCACTTT. Translated, it gives CSARDRGNSPLHF.

This clone was counted many times. The J gene is TRBJ1-6, the V gene TRBV5-4; possible D gene TRBD1, 6 bases. Trimming shortened V by 5 bases and J by 10 bases, and 16 bases separated the two germline ends. CDR1 and CDR2 (germline): SGHNT, YYREEE (reference sequence). CDR3 size: 14 residues. The DNA of the CDR3 is TGTGCCAGCAGTCACGAACAGGGTTCCTCACCCCTCCACTTT. Amino acids: CASSHEQGSSPLHF.

J is TRBJ1-3 and V is TRBV10-3; D remains ambiguous. Germline V gene lookup returns CDR1 ENHRY and CDR2 SYGVKD. Trimming shortened V by 0 bases and J by 0 bases, and 6 bases separated the two germline ends. This CDR3 has 15 residues. This CDR3 reads CAISESINSGNTIYF. The DNA of the CDR3 is TGTGCCATCAGTGAGTCCATTAACTCTGGAAACACCATATATTTT.

A few counts support this clone. The chain uses TRBV12-3 or TRBV12-4 and TRBJ1-3; TRBD1 might be the D (6 bases). Trimming pared 5 bases from V and 4 bases from J, leaving 9 bases between. The CDR3 runs 13 residues. The CDR3, as DNA: TGTGCCAGCAGTACCGACAGGGGAAACACCATATATTTT. It encodes CASSTDRGNTIYF.

This rearrangement joins TRBV7-8 to TRBJ1-2; 7 bases map to TRBD1. Germline V gives CDR1 SGHVS, CDR2 FQNEAQ. The V segment lost 0 bases and the J segment 3 bases; nucleotides outside the gene matches: 7. This CDR3 is built from 16 residues. The CDR3 sequence: CASSLALGQGDYGYTF. The CDR3 nucleotides read TGTGCCAGCAGCTTAGCTCTAGGTCAGGGGGACTATGGCTACACCTTC.

This clone is deemed medium-sized. The V call is TRBV9, the J call TRBJ1-6, with D unresolved. V was pared by 3 bases and J by 10 bases, with 11 bases between. This CDR3 spans 13 amino acids. Germline-derived CDR1 and CDR2 are SGDLS and YYNGEE. The CDR3, as DNA: TGTGCCAGCAGCGAGACTGTAAACTCACCCCTCCACTTT. Protein sequence: CASSETVNSPLHF.

This clone ranks as medium-sized. One end of the junction varies from germline; a read error may be responsible. This chain links TRBV20-1 with TRBJ2-7; 9 bases agree with TRBD1. CDR1 is DFQATT and CDR2 is SNEGSKA in the germline V gene (reference sequence). The CDR3 totals 16 residues. CDR3 coding DNA: TGCAGTGCTAGAGGGGCGGGACAGGGAGCCTCCTCCGAGCAGTACTTC. This codes for CSARGAGQGASSEQYF.

This clone was recorded a few times. The chain carries TRBV19 and TRBJ1-4; TRBD1 might be the D (6 bases). Deletions cut 8 bases from V and 5 bases from J, with 12 bases between. The CDR3 runs to 13 residues. Germline V CDR1 and CDR2: LNHDA, SQIVND (reference sequence). The CDR3 here is CASFNRVNEKLFF. The DNA of the CDR3 is TGTGCCAGTTTCAACAGGGTGAATGAAAAACTGTTTTTT.

By share, this clone counts as medium-sized (0.01 to 0.1%). This chain joins TRBV11-1 and TRBJ2-7, with D perhaps matching TRBD1 or TRBD2 (5 bases each). This CDR3 comprises 14 residues. Trimming pared 5 bases from V and 2 bases from J, leaving 13 bases between. CDR1 and CDR2 (germline): SGHAT, FQDESV (reference sequence). The CDR3: CASSQTQGPYEQYF. The DNA for the CDR3 is TGTGCCAGCAGCCAGACTCAGGGACCCTACGAGCAGTACTTC.

This clone was counted ten times or more. This chain joins TRBV3-1 and TRBJ2-7; 14 bases map to TRBD2. Trimming cost V 5 bases and J 0 bases; bases outside gene matches: 3. The CDR3 covers 16 residues. Germline-derived CDR1 and CDR2 are LGHDT and YNNKEL (reference sequence). The CDR3 loop is CASSEGLAGDSYEQYF. In nucleotides, the CDR3 is TGTGCCAGCAGCGAGGGACTAGCGGGGGACTCCTACGAGCAGTACTTC.

The table lists this clone with a few counts. The chain couples TRBV2 to TRBJ1-3, with TRBD1 matching 7 bases. Germline V CDR1 and CDR2: SNHLY, FYNNEI. J lost 3 bases, V lost 8 bases, and 4 bases had no gene match. The CDR3 covers 13 residues. CDR3 DNA sequence: TGTGCCAGCTTGAGGGGGCTTGGAAACACCATATATTTT. It translates to CASLRGLGNTIYF.

As concerns this clone: The CDR3 carries no conserved terminal phenylalanine or tryptophan, so it likely arises from a read error. It is unclear where the CDR3 begins or ends on the DNA, so no DNA is shown, and the CDR3 is as TCRdb lists it. The chain uses TRBV20-1 and TRBJ1-5. Looked up from germline, CDR1 is DFQATT and CDR2 is SNEGSKA (reference sequence). The CDR3 length equals 13 residues, ends included. CDR3 in amino acids: CSAREAVNKPKHL.

Sample share makes this clone medium-sized. V gene TRBV12-3 or TRBV12-4 combines with J gene TRBJ1-5, with unresolved D. The CDR3 extends over 15 amino acids. Trimming removed 5 bases from V and 2 bases from J, with 13 bases in between. CDR3 sequence reads: CASSLQVRGNQPQHF. DNA for the CDR3: TGTGCCAGCAGTCTCCAGGTTCGGGGCAATCAGCCCCAGCATTTT.

The chain recombines TRBV7-2 with TRBJ2-7; tentatively, D is TRBD2 (5 bases). CDR1 and CDR2 from the germline V gene are SGHTA and FQGNSA. The germline V and J ends were trimmed by 2 bases and 4 bases, with 15 bases remaining between them. The length of the CDR3 is 15 residues. In DNA, the CDR3 is TGTGCCAGCAGCTTATACTCGGGGAATTCGTACGAGCAGTACTTC. Translation: CASSLYSGNSYEQYF.

This clone was detected many times. As DNA, the CDR3 is TGCAGCGTTGGGTTGAGCCCCGGGACTAGCAATGAGCAGTTCTTC. Its protein is CSVGLSPGTSNEQFF. The rearrangement links TRBV29-1 to TRBJ2-1; 8 nucleotides align to TRBD2. After removal of 4 bases from V and 6 bases from J, the junction contained 11 bases not matched to a gene. CDR1 SQVTM and CDR2 ANQGSEA come from the germline V gene. The CDR3 has 15 residues.

This clone has only a few counts. The chain combines TRBV28 with TRBJ1-2; 10 nucleotides align to TRBD1. Looked up from germline, CDR1 is MDHEN and CDR2 is SYDVKM. Trimming at V came to 5 bases and at J to 4 bases, leaving 16 bases not matched to a gene. This CDR3 region has 18 residues. The CDR3, as DNA: TGTGCCAGCAGTCTCCCGGGACAGGGGATGCGGAAAGGCTATGGCTACACCTTC. It translates to CASSLPGQGMRKGYGYTF.

In this sample, this clone turned up many times. Distinct nucleotide sequences in the sample also encode this CDR3. The chain is built from TRBV5-5 and TRBJ1-4, with TRBD1 as a possible D gene (6 bases). The CDR3 runs to 14 residues. V lost 1 base, J lost 8 bases, and 12 bases lay in between. CDR1 is SGHKS and CDR2 is YYEKEE in the germline V gene (reference sequence). CDR3 loop: CASSLLGGQEKLFF. In DNA form, the CDR3 reads TGTGCCAGCAGCTTGTTGGGAGGACAGGAAAAACTGTTTTTT. The whole variable domain, filled in from reference TRBV5-5 and TRBJ1-4, reads DAGVTQSPTHLIKTRGQQVTLRCSPISGHKSVSWYQQVLGQGPQFIFQYYEKEERGRGNFPDRFSARQFPNYSSELNVNALLLGDSALYLCASSLLGGQEKLFFGSGTQLSVL.

V usage is TRBV11-3 and J usage is TRBJ2-5; the D is unclear. The CDR3 is 13 residues long. With 3 bases removed from V and 0 bases from J, the gap between germline ends came to 5 bases. CDR1 is SGHNT and CDR2 is YENEEA in the germline V gene. The CDR3 loop reads CASSLSNQETQYF. The CDR3 DNA follows: TGTGCCAGCAGCTTGAGTAACCAAGAGACCCAGTACTTC.